A selection of T cell receptor beta chains follows, all from one sample in a study of T cell responses to AZD1222 COVID-19 vaccine. Libraries were prepared by immunoSEQ multiplex PCR; TCRdb keeps only in-frame clonotypes and omits some of them. This table holds roughly 140,000 clones, 75% to 90% found once. Source: peripheral blood, taken 28 days after the second AZD1222 dose. Source of these receptors: an adult who received the AZD1222 COVID-19 vaccine. Each CDR3 is given with its conserved first and last residue. The order of the fields is J gene, V gene, clone size, D gene, CDR3 protein, CDR3 DNA. The D gene is left open where the match is weak. For some rows the clone size is stated as once, few or many, or as a class when expanded; others skip it.

>TRBJ1-1|TRBV3-1/TRBV3-2|NA|NA
CASSLGGGEAEAFF
TGTGCCAGCAGCCTGGGGGGGGGCGAGGCTGAAGCTTTCTTT
>TRBJ2-5|TRBV5-1|NA|NA
CASSLGGSGETQYF
TGCGCCAGCAGCTTGGGAGGGAGCGGGGAGACCCAGTACTTC
>TRBJ2-7|TRBV4-1|NA|TRBD2
CASSQRTSGPYEQYF
TGCGCCAGCAGCCAAAGGACTAGCGGGCCCTACGAGCAGTACTTC
>TRBJ2-2|TRBV28|NA|NA
CASSFWGRDTGELFF
TGTGCCAGCAGTTTTTGGGGTAGGGACACCGGGGAGCTGTTTTTT
>TRBJ2-3|TRBV11-1|NA|TRBD1
CASSSDRADTQYF
TGTGCCAGCAGTAGCGACAGGGCCGATACGCAGTATTTT
>TRBJ2-1|TRBV24-1|NA|NA
CATSDSVTAILTYNEQFF
TGTGCCACCAGTGATTCAGTTACAGCCATACTGACCTACAATGAGCAGTTCTTC
>TRBJ2-5|TRBV18|NA|NA
CASSPPSPGKETQYF
TGTGCCAGCTCACCACCCAGCCCGGGGAAAGAGACCCAGTACTTC
>TRBJ2-7|TRBV7-2|once|TRBD2
CASSPRGAGDYEQYF
TGTGCCAGCAGCCCCCGGGGAGCGGGGGATTACGAGCAGTACTTC
>TRBJ2-3|TRBV4-3|NA|TRBD2
CASSQGLAGGRTDTQYF
TGCGCCAGCAGCCAAGGACTAGCGGGAGGTAGAACAGATACGCAGTATTTT
>TRBJ2-3|TRBV4-1|NA|TRBD1
CASSQDDGTVSTDTQYF
TGCGCCAGCAGCCAAGATGATGGGACAGTAAGCACAGATACGCAGTATTTT
>TRBJ2-5|TRBV2|NA|NA
CASSMTRVGETQYF
TGTGCCAGCAGTATGACGAGGGTGGGGGAGACCCAGTACTTC
>TRBJ1-2|TRBV28|NA|TRBD1
CASSLQGARGYTF
TGTGCCAGCAGTCTTCAGGGGGCGCGGGGCTACACCTTC
>TRBJ1-3|TRBV28|NA|NA
CASTVAGDTIYF
TGTGCCAGCACCGTGGCCGGGGACACCATATATTTT
>TRBJ1-5|TRBV18|few|NA
CASSGGPYQPQHF
TGTGCCAGCTCAGGGGGACCATATCAGCCCCAGCATTTT
>TRBJ2-5|TRBV28|NA|TRBD2
CASSFIAGGLETQYF
TGTGCCAGCAGTTTCATAGCGGGAGGGTTAGAGACCCAGTACTTC
>TRBJ2-7|TRBV5-1|NA|NA
CASSWGLGYEQYF
TGCGCCAGCAGCTGGGGCTTAGGCTACGAGCAGTACTTC
>TRBJ2-1|TRBV4-3|NA|NA
CASSQDGERGRNEQFF
TGCGCCAGCAGCCAAGATGGAGAAAGGGGGAGAAATGAGCAGTTCTTC
>TRBJ1-5|TRBV19|NA|TRBD1
CASRITGTGNKHF
TGTGCCAGTAGAATAACCGGGACAGGGAATAAGCATTTT
>TRBJ1-1|TRBV6-4|NA|NA
CASSDSAIGGQAFF
TGTGCCAGCAGTGACTCGGCGATCGGGGGCCAAGCTTTCTTT
>TRBJ2-7|TRBV19|NA|NA
CASSSRISYEQYF
TGTGCCAGTAGTTCCCGGATTTCCTACGAGCAGTACTTC
>TRBJ2-2|TRBV9|NA|NA
CASSVLDSPNTGELFF
TGTGCCAGCAGCGTGTTGGACAGCCCGAACACCGGGGAGCTGTTTTTT
>TRBJ1-1|TRBV14|NA|NA
CASSPFLSNTEAFF
TGTGCCAGCAGCCCTTTCTTGTCGAACACTGAAGCTTTCTTT
>TRBJ1-2|TRBV19|NA|NA
CASSISAGTYGYTF
TGTGCCAGTAGTATTTCGGCCGGAACCTATGGCTACACCTTC
>TRBJ2-4|TRBV5-8|NA|TRBD1
CASSLVGTGGGNIQYF
TGTGCCAGCAGCTTGGTTGGGACAGGGGGTGGAAACATTCAGTACTTC
>TRBJ2-1|TRBV5-1|NA|TRBD2
CASRGRGAGEESYNEQFF
TGCGCCAGCAGGGGTAGGGGAGCGGGAGAAGAGTCCTACAATGAGCAGTTCTTC
>TRBJ2-2|TRBV3-1/TRBV3-2|NA|NA
CASRQGRRTGELFF
TGTGCCAGCAGGCAAGGCCGAAGAACCGGGGAGCTGTTTTTT
>TRBJ2-6|TRBV25-1|NA|NA
CASGVRLGGANVLTF
TGTGCCAGCGGAGTCCGCCTTGGTGGGGCCAACGTCCTGACTTTC
>TRBJ1-2|TRBV29-1|NA|NA
CSVPSPETNYGYTF
TGCAGCGTTCCGAGCCCGGAAACTAACTATGGCTACACCTTC
>TRBJ2-7|TRBV6-2/TRBV6-3|NA|NA
CASSVKTSTYEQYF
TGTGCCAGCAGTGTGAAGACCAGTACCTACGAGCAGTACTTC
>TRBJ1-5|TRBV6-2/TRBV6-3|NA|TRBD1
CASSPFGSGQGHQPQHF
TGTGCCAGCAGTCCATTCGGATCGGGACAGGGTCACCAGCCCCAGCATTTT
>TRBJ2-7|TRBV10-3|NA|TRBD1
CATRGTALYEQYF
TGTGCCACCAGGGGGACCGCGCTGTACGAGCAGTACTTC
>TRBJ1-5|TRBV19|NA|TRBD1
CASSTGGASNQPQHF
TGTGCCAGTAGTACAGGGGGCGCGAGCAATCAGCCCCAGCATTTT
>TRBJ1-6|TRBV25-1|NA|NA
CASHGTPGSPLHF
TGTGCCAGCCATGGGACCCCCGGGTCACCCCTCCACTTT
>TRBJ2-5|TRBV2|NA|TRBD2
CANRGRGVWETQYF
TGTGCCAACCGCGGCCGGGGGGTTTGGGAGACCCAGTACTTC
>TRBJ2-5|TRBV5-4|NA|TRBD1
CASSYKTGVDETQYF
TGTGCCAGCAGTTATAAGACAGGGGTGGACGAGACCCAGTACTTC
>TRBJ1-5|TRBV19|NA|NA
CASSLRENGAGPQHF
TGTGCCAGTAGTCTAAGGGAGAATGGGGCCGGGCCCCAGCATTTT
>TRBJ2-7|TRBV28|NA|TRBD2
CASSPGTSQPYEQYF
TGTGCCAGCAGCCCCGGGACTAGCCAGCCCTACGAGCAGTACTTC
>TRBJ2-2|TRBV28|NA|TRBD1
CASSDTGTGTGELFF
TGTGCCAGCAGTGACACCGGGACAGGCACCGGGGAGCTGTTTTTT
>TRBJ2-7|TRBV13|once|NA
CASSSSRAWNYEQYF
TGTGCCAGCAGCTCCTCTAGGGCCTGGAACTACGAGCAGTACTTC
>TRBJ2-7|TRBV18|NA|TRBD1
CASSPETGHYEQYF
TGTGCCAGCTCACCAGAGACAGGGCACTACGAGCAGTACTTC
>TRBJ1-2|TRBV7-8|NA|NA
CASSPRDTTNYGYTF
TGTGCCAGCAGCCCCCGGGACACAACTAACTATGGCTACACCTTC
>TRBJ1-1|TRBV19|NA|NA
CASSKRVTEAFF
TGTGCCAGTAGTAAAAGGGTTACTGAAGCTTTCTTT
>TRBJ2-2|TRBV10-3|NA|NA
CAIKSPSGGSNTGELFF
TGTGCCATCAAGAGTCCGTCTGGGGGCTCGAACACCGGGGAGCTGTTTTTT
>TRBJ2-5|TRBV5-6|NA|NA
CASSSQGNRETQYF
TGTGCCAGCAGCTCGCAAGGTAATCGGGAGACCCAGTACTTC
>TRBJ2-1|TRBV5-5|NA|NA
CASSPSGSSYNEQFF
TGTGCCAGCAGCCCAAGCGGTTCATCCTACAATGAGCAGTTCTTC
>TRBJ2-1|TRBV29-1|NA|NA
CSVDRGYNEQFF
TGCAGCGTTGACAGGGGTTACAATGAGCAGTTCTTC